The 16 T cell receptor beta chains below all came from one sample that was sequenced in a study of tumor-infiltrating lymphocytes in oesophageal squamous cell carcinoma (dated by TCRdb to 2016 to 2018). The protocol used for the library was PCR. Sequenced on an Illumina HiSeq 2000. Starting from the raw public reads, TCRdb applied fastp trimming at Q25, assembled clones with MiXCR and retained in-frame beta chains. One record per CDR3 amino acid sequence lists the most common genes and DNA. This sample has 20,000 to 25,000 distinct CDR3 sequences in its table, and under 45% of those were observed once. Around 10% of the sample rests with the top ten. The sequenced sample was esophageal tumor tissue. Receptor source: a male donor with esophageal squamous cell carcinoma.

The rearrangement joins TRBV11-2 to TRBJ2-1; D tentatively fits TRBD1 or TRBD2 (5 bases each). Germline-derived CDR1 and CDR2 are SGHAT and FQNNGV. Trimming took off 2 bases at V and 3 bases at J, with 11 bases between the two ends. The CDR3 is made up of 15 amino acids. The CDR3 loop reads CASSLSRGDYNEQFF. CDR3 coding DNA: TGTGCCAGCAGCTTAAGCCGGGGCGACTACAATGAGCAGTTCTTC.

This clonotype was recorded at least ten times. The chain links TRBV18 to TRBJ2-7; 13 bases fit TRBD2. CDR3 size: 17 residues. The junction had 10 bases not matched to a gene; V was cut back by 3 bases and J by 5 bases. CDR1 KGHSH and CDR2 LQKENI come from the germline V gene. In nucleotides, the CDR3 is TGTGCCAGCTCACCCTTATTGACTAGCGGGAGGTCGAACGAGCAGTACTTC. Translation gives CASSPLLTSGRSNEQYF. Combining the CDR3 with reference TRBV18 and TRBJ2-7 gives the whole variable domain NAGVMQNPRHLVRRRGQEARLRCSPMKGHSHVYWYRQLPEEGLKFMVYLQKENIIDESGMPKERFSAEFPKEGPSILRIQQVVRGDSAAYFCASSPLLTSGRSNEQYFGPGTRLTVT.

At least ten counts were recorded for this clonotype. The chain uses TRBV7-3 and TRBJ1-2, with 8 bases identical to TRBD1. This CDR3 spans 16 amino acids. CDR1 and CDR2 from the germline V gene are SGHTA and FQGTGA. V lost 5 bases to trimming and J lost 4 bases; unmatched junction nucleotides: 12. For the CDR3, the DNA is TGTGCCAGCAGCCCCCCCGCTGGACAGGGTGCCTATGGCTACACCTTC. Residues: CASSPPAGQGAYGYTF.

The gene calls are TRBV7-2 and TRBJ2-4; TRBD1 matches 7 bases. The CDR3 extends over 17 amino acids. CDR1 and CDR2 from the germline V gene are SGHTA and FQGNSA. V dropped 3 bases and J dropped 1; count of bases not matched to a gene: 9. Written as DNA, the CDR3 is TGTGCCAGCAGCTTGCCCCCGGGACAGTTGGCCAAAAACATTCAGTACTTC. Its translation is CASSLPPGQLAKNIQYF.

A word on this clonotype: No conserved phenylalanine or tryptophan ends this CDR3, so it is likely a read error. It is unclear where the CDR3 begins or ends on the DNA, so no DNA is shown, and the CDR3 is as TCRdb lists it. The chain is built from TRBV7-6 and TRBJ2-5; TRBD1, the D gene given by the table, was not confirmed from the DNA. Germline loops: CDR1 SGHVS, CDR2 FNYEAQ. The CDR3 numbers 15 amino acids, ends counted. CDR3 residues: CASSFGQGYEQYFGS.

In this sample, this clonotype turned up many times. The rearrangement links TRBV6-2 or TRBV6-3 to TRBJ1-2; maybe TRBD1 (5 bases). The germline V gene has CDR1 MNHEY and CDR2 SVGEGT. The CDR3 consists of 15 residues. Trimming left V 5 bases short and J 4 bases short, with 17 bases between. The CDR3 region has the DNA TGTGCCAGCAGTCCCGGGACGGACATAATCTATGGCTACACCTTC. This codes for CASSPGTDIIYGYTF.

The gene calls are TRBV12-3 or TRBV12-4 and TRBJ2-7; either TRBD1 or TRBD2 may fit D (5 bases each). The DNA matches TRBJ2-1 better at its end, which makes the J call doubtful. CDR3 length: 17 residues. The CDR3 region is CASSLGLMGRVLYEQFF. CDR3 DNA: TGTGCCAGCAGTTTAGGATTAATGGGACGGGTTCTCTACGAGCAGTTCTTC.

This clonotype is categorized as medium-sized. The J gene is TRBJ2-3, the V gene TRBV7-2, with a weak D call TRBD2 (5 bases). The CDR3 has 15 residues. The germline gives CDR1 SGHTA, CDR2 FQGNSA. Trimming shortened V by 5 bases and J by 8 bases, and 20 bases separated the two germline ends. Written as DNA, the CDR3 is TGTGCCAGCAGCCCACCCGGGATTTACAAAACTACGCAGTATTTT. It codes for CASSPPGIYKTTQYF.

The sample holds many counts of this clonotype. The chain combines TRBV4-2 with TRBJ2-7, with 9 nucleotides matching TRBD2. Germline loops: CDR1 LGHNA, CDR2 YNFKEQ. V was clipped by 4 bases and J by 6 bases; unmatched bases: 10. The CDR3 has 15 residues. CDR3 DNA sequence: TGTGCCAGCAGCCCCTCATGGCGGGAGGGGGGCGAGCAGTACTTC. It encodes CASSPSWREGGEQYF.

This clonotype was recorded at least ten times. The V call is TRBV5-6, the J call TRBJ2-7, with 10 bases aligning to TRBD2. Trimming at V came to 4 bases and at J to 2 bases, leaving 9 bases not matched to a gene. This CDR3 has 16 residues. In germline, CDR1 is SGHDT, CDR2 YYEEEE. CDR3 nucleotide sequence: TGTGCCAGCAGCCGTAGACTAGCGGGCGGGCCCTACGAGCAGTACTTC. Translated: CASSRRLAGGPYEQYF.

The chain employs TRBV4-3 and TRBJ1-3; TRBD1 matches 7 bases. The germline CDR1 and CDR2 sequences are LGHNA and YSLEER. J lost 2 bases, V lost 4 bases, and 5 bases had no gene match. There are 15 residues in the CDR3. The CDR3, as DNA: TGCGCCAGCAGCCCGACACAGGGGACTGGAAACACCATATATTTT. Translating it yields CASSPTQGTGNTIYF.

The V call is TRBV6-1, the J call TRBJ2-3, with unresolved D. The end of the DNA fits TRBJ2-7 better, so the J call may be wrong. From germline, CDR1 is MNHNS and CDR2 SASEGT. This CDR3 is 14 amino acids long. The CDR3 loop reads CASTSQRPPYEQYF. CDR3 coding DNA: TGTGCCAGCACATCCCAGCGACCTCCTTACGAGCAGTACTTC.

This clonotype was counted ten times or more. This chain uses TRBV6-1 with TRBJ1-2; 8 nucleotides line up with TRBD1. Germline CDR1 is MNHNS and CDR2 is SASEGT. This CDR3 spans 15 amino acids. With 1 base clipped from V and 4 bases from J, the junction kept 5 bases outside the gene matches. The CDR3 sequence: CASSEGQGIPYGYTF. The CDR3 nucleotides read TGTGCCAGCAGTGAAGGACAGGGGATCCCCTATGGCTACACCTTC.

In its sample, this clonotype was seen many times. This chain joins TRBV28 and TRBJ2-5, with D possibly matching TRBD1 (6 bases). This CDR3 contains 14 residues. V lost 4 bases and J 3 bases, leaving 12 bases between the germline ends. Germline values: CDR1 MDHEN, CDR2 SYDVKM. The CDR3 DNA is TGTGCCAGCAGTTCCGGGACATTCAAAGAGACCCAGTACTTC. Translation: CASSSGTFKETQYF.

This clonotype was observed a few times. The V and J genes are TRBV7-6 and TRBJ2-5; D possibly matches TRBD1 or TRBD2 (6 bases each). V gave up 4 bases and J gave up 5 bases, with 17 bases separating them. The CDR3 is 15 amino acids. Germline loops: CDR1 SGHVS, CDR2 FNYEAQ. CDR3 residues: CASSSPPQGRETQYF. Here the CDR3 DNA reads TGTGCCAGCAGCTCCCCTCCGCAGGGGAGGGAGACCCAGTACTTC.

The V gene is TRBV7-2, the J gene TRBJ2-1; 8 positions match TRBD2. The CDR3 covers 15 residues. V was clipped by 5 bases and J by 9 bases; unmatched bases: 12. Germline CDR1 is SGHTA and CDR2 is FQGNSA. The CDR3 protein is CASSPIAGKGVEQFF. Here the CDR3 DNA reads TGTGCCAGCAGCCCAATAGCGGGAAAGGGAGTTGAGCAGTTCTTC.